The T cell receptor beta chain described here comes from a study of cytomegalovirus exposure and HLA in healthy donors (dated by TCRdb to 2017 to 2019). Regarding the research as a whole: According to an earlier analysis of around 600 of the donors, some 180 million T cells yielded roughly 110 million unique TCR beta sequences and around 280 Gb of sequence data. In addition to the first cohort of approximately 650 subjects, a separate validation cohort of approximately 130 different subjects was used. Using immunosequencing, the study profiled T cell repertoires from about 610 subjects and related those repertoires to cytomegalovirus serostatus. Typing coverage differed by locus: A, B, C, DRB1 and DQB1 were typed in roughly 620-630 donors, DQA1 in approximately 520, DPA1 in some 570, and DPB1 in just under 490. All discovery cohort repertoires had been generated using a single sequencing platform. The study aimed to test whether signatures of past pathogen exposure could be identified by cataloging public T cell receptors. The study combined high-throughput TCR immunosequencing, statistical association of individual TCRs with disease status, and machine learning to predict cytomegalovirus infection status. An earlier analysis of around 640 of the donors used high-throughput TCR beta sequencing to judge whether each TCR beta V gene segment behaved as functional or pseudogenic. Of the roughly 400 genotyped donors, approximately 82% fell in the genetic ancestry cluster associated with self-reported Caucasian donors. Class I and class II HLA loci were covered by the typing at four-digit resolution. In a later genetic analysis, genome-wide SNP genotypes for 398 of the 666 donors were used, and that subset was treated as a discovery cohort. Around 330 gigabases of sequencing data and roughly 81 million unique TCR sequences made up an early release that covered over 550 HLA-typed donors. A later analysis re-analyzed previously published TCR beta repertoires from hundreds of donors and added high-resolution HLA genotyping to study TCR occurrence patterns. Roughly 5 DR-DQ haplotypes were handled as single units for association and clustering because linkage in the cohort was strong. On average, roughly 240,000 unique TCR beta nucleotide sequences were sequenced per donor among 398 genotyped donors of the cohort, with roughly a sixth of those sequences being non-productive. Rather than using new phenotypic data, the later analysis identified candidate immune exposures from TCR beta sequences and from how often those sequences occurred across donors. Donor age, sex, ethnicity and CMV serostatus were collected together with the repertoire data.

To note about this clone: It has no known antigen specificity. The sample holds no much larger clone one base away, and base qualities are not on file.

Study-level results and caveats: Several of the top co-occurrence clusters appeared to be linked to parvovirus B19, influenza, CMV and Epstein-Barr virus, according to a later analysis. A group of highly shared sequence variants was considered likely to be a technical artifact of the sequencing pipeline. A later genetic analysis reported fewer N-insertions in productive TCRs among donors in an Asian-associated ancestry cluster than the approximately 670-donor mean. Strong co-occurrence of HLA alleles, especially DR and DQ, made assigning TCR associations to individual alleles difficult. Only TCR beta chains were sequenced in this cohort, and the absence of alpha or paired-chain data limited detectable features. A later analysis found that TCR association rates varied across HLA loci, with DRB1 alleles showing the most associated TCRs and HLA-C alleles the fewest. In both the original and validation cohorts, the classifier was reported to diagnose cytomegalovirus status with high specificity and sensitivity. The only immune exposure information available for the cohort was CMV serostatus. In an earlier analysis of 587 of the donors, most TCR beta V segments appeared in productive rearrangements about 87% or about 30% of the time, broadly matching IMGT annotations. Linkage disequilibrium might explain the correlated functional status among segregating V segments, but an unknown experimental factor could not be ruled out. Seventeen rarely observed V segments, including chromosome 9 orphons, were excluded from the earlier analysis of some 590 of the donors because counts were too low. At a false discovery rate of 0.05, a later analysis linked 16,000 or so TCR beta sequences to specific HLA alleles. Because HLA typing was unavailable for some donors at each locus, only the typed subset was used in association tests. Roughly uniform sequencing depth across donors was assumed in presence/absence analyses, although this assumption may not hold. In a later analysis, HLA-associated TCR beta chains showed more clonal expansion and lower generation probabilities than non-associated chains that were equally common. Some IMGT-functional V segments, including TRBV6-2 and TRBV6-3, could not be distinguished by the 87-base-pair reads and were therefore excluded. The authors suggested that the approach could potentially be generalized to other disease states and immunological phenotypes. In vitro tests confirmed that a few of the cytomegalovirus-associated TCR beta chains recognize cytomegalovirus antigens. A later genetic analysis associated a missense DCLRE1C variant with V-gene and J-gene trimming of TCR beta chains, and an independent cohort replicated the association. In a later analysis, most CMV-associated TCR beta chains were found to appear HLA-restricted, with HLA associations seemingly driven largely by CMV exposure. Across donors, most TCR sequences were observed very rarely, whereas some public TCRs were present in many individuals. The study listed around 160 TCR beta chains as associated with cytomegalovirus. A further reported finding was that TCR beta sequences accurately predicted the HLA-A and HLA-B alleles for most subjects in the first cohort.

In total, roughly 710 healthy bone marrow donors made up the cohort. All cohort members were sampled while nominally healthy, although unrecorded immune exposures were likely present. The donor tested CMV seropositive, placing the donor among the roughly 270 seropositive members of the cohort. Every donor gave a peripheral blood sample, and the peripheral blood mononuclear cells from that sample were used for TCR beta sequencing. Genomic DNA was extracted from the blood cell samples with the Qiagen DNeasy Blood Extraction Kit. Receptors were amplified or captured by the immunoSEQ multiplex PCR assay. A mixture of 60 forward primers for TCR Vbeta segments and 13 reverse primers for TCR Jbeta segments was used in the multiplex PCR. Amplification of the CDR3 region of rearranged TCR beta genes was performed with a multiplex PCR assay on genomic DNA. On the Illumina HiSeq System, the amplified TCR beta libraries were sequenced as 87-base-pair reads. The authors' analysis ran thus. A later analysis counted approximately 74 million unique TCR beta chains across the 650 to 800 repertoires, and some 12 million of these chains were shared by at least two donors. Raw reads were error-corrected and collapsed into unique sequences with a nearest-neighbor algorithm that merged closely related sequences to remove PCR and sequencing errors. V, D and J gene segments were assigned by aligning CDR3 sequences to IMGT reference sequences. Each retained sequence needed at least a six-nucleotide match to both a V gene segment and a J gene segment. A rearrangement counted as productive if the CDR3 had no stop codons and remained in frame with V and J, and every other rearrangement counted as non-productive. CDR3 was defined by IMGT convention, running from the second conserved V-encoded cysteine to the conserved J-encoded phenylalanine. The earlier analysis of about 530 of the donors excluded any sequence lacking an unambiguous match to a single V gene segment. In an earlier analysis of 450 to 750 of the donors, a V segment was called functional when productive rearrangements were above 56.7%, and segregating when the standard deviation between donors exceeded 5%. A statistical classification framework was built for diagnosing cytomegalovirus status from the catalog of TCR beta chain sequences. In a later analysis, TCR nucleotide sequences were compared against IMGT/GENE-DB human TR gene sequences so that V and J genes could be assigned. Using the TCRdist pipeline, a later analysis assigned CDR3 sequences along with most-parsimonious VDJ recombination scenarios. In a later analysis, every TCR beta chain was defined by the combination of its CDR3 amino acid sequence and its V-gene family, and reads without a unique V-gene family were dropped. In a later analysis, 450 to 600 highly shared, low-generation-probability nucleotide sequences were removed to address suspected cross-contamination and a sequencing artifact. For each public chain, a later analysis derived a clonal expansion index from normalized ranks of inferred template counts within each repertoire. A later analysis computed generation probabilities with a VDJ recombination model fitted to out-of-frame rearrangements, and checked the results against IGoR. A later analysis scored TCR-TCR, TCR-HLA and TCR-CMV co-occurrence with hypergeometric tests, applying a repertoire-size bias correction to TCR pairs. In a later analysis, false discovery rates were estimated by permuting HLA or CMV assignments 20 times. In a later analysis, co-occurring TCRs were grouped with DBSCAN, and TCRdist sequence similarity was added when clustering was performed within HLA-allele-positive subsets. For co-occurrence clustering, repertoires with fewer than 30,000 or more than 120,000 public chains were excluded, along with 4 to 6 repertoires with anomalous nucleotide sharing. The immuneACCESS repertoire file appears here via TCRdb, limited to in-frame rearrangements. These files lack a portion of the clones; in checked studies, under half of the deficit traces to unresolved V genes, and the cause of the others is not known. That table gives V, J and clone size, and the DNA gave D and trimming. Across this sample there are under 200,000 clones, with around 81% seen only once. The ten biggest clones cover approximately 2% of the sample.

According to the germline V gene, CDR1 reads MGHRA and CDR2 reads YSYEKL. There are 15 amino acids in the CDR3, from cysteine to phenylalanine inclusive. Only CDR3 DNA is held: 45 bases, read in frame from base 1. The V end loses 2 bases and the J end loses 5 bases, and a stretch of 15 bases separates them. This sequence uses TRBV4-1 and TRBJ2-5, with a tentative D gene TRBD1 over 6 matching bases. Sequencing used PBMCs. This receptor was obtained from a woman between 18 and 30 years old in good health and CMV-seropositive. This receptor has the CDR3 CASSQSQAQGETQYF. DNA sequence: TGCGCCAGCAGCCAATCGCAGGCTCAGGGGGAGACCCAGTACTTC.